This T cell receptor (beta chain) was sequenced in a study of control samples from healthy donors and cancer patients. Germline CDR1 is KGHSH and CDR2 is LQKENI. The V end lost 3 bases, the J end lost 11 bases, and 11 bases lay between the germline ends. The CDR3 runs 13 residues. The protocol was immunoSEQ multiplex PCR, while the TCRdb copy is restricted to in-frame clones and leaves out a portion. This sample has 110,000 to 150,000 clones; approximately 94% occur once, and the top ten carry about an eighth. This clonotype was sampled from a man aged 35 to 55 in good health. This chain joins TRBV18 and TRBJ1-6; D unclear. Sequences were obtained from blood. This chain's CDR3 is CASSPAGIAPLHF. The CDR3 DNA is TGTGCCAGCTCACCCGCCGGGATAGCACCCCTCCACTTT.